The rows below give T cell receptor beta chains drawn from one sample of a study of blood T cell repertoires in COVID-19. TCRdb's table, derived via immunoSEQ multiplex PCR, lists solely in-frame clones and lacks some. The data contain about 300,000 clones, 75% to 90% of them singletons. Sample: PBMCs or T cells enriched from blood (not recorded which). These receptors originate from a man in his fifties or sixties who had recovered from COVID-19. CDR3s include the opening cysteine and the closing phenylalanine or tryptophan. A D gene is named only where the DNA matches it firmly. Only some rows state a clone size, as once, few, many or a class for expanded clones.

clone size	V gene	D gene	J gene	CDR3 length	CDR3 DNA	CDR3 protein
.	TRBV6-6	TRBD2	TRBJ2-7	14	TGTGCCAGCAGTTTGACAGCGGGAGTCACCGAGCAGTACTTC	CASSLTAGVTEQYF
.	TRBV11-3	TRBD1	TRBJ1-1	12	TGTGCCAGCAGCCGTGACAGGGGGGAAGCTTTCTTT	CASSRDRGEAFF
.	TRBV4-1	.	TRBJ2-7	15	TGCGCCAGCAGCCATATGGAAGGAGACTCCTACGAGCAGTACTTC	CASSHMEGDSYEQYF
.	TRBV7-3	.	TRBJ2-7	13	TGTGCCAGCAGCTTAAGAGCTTCCTACGAGCAGTACTTC	CASSLRASYEQYF
once	TRBV7-3	.	TRBJ2-1	15	TGTGCCAGCAGCTTCCTACTCAGCGGTTACAATGAGCAGTTCTTC	CASSFLLSGYNEQFF
.	TRBV6-5	.	TRBJ2-7	15	TGTGCCAGCAGTACCCTGGACACGACCCCCTACGAGCAGTACTTC	CASSTLDTTPYEQYF
few	TRBV6-5	.	TRBJ1-3	15	TGTGCCAGCAGCTTGAACGGGGGATCTGGAAACACCATATATTTT	CASSLNGGSGNTIYF
few	TRBV3-1/TRBV3-2	TRBD2	TRBJ2-5	17	TGTGCCAGCAGCCAAGGTTGGCTAGCGGGCTACCAAGAGACCCAGTACTTC	CASSQGWLAGYQETQYF
.	TRBV28	.	TRBJ1-2	12	TGTGCCAGCTGGGAGGAGAACTATGGCTACACCTTC	CASWEENYGYTF
.	TRBV28	TRBD1	TRBJ2-7	13	TGTGCCACCTTACTCGGGACAGATTACGAGCAGTACTTC	CATLLGTDYEQYF
.	TRBV6-5	TRBD1	TRBJ2-5	16	TGTGCCAGCAGTTACACCCCCGGGACAGGGCAAGAGACCCAGTACTTC	CASSYTPGTGQETQYF
few	TRBV9	TRBD1	TRBJ2-5	15	TGTGCCAGCAGCGTAGCGGACAGGGAGGTAGAGACCCAGTACTTC	CASSVADREVETQYF
.	TRBV27	.	TRBJ1-5	15	TGTGCCAGCAGCCGCCTACCGGGTGGCAATCAGCCCCAGCATTTT	CASSRLPGGNQPQHF
.	TRBV9	TRBD1	TRBJ2-5	15	TGTGCCAGCAGCGCACGGACGACAGGGGGAGAGACCCAGTACTTC	CASSARTTGGETQYF
.	TRBV4-1	.	TRBJ2-1	15	TGCGCCAGCAGCCAAGAGAGTCGGGCGGGGCGGGAGCAGTTCTTC	CASSQESRAGREQFF
.	TRBV18	TRBD1	TRBJ1-4	18	TGTGCCAGCTCACCACGGACAGGTCAATTTGCAACTAATGAAAAACTGTTTTTT	CASSPRTGQFATNEKLFF
.	TRBV7-2	.	TRBJ2-7	14	TGTGCCAGCAGCTTAGTTCGAGGGCTGGGCGAGCAGTACTTC	CASSLVRGLGEQYF
few	TRBV4-1	.	TRBJ2-2	16	TGCGCCAGCAGTCCATTAAAAACAGGGTACACCGGGGAGCTGTTTTTT	CASSPLKTGYTGELFF
.	TRBV6-5	.	TRBJ2-1	12	TGTGCCAGCACGGATCCGGGTGGTGAGCAGTTCTTC	CASTDPGGEQFF
.	TRBV6-2/TRBV6-3	TRBD1	TRBJ1-5	15	TGTGCCAGCAGTTACCTGGGACAGGGAAGTGAGCCCCAGCATTTT	CASSYLGQGSEPQHF